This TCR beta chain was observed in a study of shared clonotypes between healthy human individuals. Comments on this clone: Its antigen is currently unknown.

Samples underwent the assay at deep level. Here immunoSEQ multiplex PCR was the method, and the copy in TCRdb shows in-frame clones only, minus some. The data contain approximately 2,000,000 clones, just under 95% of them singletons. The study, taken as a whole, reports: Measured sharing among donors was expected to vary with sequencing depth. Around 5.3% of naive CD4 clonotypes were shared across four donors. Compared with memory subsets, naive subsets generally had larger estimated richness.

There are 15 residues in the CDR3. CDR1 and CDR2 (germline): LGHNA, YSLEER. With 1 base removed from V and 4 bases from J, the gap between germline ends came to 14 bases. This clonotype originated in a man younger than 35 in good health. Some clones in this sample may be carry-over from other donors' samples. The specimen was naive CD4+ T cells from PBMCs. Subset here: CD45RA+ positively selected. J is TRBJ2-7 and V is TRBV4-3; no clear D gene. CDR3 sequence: CASSQVSGEWYEQYF. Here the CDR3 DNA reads TGCGCCAGCAGCCAAGTGAGTGGGGAATGGTACGAGCAGTACTTC.